This T cell receptor beta chain was captured in a study of persistence of HIV-infected CD4 T cells. As concerns this clone: Its cognate antigen is unknown.

This CDR3 spans 15 amino acids. The V end lost 6 bases, the J end lost 7 bases, and 19 bases lay between the germline ends. Germline V lookup: CDR1 MDHEN, CDR2 SYDVKM. Cells were stimulated with CMV-infected fibroblast lysates at 10 ug/mL. CD40L/CD69 double-negative CD45RO-high memory CD4+ T cells were collected. The immunoSEQ assay was version 4, run in survey mode. The method was immunoSEQ multiplex PCR; TCRdb's version includes in-frame clones alone and lacks a portion of them. Seen here are about 33,000 clones, over 80% observed once, and the top ten hold under 7.5%. This rearrangement joins TRBV28 to TRBJ2-1; possibly TRBD1 or TRBD2 for D (5 bases each). This clonotype was sampled from an adult woman with HIV who was CMV-seropositive. Sequences were derived from CD4+ T cells sorted from PBMCs after 18-hour stimulation, sampled from a patient who received antiretroviral therapy. Here the CDR3 DNA reads TGTGCCAGCAGCTTCGCCGGGGCCGGGGTGAATGAGCAGTTCTTC. Its translation is CASSFAGAGVNEQFF.